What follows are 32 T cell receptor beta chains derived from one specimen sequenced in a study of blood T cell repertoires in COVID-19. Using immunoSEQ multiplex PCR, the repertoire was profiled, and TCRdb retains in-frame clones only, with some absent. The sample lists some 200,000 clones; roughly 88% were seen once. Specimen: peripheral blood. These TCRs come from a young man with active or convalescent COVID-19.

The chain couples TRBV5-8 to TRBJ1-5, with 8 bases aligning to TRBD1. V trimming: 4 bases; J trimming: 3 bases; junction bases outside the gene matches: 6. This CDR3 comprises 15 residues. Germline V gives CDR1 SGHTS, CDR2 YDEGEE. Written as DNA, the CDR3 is TGTGCCAGCAGCCGGACGGGACAGGTCAATCAGCCCCAGCATTTT. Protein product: CASSRTGQVNQPQHF.

CDR3 in amino acids: CASSLLQGSGLGYTF. The CDR3 coding sequence is TGTGCCAGCAGCTTACTGCAGGGCTCCGGGCTTGGCTACACCTTC. V and J are TRBV11-2 and TRBJ1-2; possible D gene TRBD1, 5 bases. Looked up from germline, CDR1 is SGHAT and CDR2 is FQNNGV. The V and J ends lost 2 bases and 7 bases respectively, with 17 bases between them. This CDR3 spans 15 amino acids.

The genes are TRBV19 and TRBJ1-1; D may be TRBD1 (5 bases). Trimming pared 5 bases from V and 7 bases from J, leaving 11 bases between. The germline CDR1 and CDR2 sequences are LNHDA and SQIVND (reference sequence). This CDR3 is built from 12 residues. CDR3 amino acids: CASSQDRLEAFF. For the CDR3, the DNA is TGTGCCAGTAGTCAAGACAGACTTGAAGCTTTCTTT.

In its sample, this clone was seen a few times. The DNA for the CDR3 is TGTGCCAGCAGCCAAGATGACAGGGCCCCCCAGTTCTTC. Translating it yields CASSQDDRAPQFF. This chain joins TRBV3-1 (or the pseudogene TRBV3-2) and TRBJ2-1; 7 bases align to TRBD1. V was pared by 0 bases and J by 13 bases, with 6 bases of the junction left unmatched. This CDR3 contains 13 residues. Germline V lookup: CDR1 LGHDT, CDR2 YNNKEL (reference sequence).

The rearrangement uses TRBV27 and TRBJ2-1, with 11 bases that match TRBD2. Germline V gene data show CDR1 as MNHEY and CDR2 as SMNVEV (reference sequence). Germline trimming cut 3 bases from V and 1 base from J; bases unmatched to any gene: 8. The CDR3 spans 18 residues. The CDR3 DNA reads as TGTGCCAGCAGTTTGGGAACTAGCGGGAGTAGGTCCTACAATGAGCAGTTCTTC. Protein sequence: CASSLGTSGSRSYNEQFF.

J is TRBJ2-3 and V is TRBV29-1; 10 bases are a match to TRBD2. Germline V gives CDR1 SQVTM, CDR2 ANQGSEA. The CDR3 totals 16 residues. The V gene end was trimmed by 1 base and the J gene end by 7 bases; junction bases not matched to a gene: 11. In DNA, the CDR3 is TGCAGCGTTGAAGGAGAGCGGGGGGGACTGCGGAATACGCAGTATTTT. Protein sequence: CSVEGERGGLRNTQYF.

CDR3 nucleotides: TGCGCCAGCAGCCCGGGTAAATTTTACGAGCAGTACTTC. Translation gives CASSPGKFYEQYF. The rearrangement links TRBV5-1 to TRBJ2-7; D not certain. V was pared by 4 bases and J by 4 bases, with 12 bases between. The V gene's germline CDR1 is SGHRS and CDR2 YFSETQ. This CDR3 has 13 residues.

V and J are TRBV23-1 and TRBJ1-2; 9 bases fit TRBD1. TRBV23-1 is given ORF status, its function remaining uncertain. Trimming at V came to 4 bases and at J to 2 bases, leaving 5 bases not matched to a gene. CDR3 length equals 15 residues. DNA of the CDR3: TGCGCCAGCAGTCGGCCGGGACAGGGCAACTATGGCTACACCTTC. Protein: CASSRPGQGNYGYTF.

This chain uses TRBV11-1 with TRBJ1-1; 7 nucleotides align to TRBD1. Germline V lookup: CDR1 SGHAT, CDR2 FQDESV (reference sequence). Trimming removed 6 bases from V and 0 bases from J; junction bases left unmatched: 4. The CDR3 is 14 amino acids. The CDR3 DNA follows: TGTGCCAGCAGAAAAGACAGGGTGAACACTGAAGCTTTCTTT. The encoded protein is CASRKDRVNTEAFF.

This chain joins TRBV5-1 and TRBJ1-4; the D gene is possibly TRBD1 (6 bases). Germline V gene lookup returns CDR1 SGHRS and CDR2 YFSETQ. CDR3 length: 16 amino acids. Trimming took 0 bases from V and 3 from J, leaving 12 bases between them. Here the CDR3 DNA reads TGCGCCAGCAGCTTGGCCCAGGGGCCGGCTAATGAAAAACTGTTTTTT. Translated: CASSLAQGPANEKLFF. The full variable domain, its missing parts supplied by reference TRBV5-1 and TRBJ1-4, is KAGVTQTPRYLIKTRGQQVTLSCSPISGHRSVSWYQQTPGQGLQFLFEYFSETQRNKGNFPGRFSGRQFSNSRSEMNVSTLELGDSALYLCASSLAQGPANEKLFFGSGTQLSVL.

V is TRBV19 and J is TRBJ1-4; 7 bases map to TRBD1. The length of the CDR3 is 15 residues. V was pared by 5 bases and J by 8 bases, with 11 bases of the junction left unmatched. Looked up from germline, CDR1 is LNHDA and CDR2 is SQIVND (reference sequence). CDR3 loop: CASSPHTGVNEKLFF. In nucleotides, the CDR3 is TGTGCCAGTAGTCCTCATACAGGGGTTAACGAAAAACTGTTTTTT.

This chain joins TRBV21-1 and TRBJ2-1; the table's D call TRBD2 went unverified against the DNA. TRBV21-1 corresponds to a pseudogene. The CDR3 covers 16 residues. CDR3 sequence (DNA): TGTGCCAGCAGCAAACCTCGCGATAGCCCTCTCAATGAGCAGTTCTTC. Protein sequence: CASSKPRDSPLNEQFF.

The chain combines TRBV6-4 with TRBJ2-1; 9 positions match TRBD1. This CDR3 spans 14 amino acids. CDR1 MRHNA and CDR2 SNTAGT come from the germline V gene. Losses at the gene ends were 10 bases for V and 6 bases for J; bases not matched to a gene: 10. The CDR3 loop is CAIYPGQGPNEQFF. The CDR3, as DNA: TGTGCCATTTACCCGGGACAGGGTCCCAATGAGCAGTTCTTC.

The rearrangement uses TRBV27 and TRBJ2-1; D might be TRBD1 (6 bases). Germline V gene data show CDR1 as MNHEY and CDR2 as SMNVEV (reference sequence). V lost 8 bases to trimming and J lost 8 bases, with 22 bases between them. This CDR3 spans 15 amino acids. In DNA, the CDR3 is TGTGCCAGCCACTCATTGGGGACAAACTGGGATGAGCAGTTCTTC. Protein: CASHSLGTNWDEQFF.

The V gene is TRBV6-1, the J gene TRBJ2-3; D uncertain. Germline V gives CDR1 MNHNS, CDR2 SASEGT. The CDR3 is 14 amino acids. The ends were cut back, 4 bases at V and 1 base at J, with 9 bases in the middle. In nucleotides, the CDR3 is TGTGCCAGCAGTGTCGGCGGAGGCACAGATACGCAGTATTTT. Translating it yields CASSVGGGTDTQYF.

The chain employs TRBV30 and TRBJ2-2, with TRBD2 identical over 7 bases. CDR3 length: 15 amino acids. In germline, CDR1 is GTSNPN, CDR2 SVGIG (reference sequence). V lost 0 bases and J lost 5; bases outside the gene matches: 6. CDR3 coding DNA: TGTGCCTGGAGTGTAAATATGCGGGGGACCGGGGAGCTGTTTTTT. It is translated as CAWSVNMRGTGELFF.

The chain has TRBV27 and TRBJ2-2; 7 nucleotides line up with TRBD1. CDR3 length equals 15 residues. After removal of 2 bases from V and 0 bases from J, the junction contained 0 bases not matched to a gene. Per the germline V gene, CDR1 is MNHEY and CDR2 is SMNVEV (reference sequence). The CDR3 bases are TGTGCCAGCAGTTTACAGGGGGCGAACACCGGGGAGCTGTTTTTT. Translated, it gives CASSLQGANTGELFF.

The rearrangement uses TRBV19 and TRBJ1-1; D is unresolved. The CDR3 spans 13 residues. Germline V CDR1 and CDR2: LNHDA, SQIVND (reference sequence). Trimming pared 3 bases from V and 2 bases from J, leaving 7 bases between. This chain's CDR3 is CASSIVPNTEAFF. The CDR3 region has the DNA TGTGCCAGTAGTATCGTCCCCAACACTGAAGCTTTCTTT.

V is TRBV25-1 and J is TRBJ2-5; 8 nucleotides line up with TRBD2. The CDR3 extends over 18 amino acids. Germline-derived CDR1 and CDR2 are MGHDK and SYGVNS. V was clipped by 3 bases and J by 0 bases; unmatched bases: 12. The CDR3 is CASSDVFRTGGYQETQYF. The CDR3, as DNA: TGTGCCAGCAGTGACGTGTTTCGTACGGGAGGGTACCAAGAGACCCAGTACTTC.

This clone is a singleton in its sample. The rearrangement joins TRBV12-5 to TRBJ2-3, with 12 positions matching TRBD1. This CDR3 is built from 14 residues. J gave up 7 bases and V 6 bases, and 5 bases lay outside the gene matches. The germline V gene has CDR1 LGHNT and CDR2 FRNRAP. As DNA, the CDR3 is TGTGCTAGTGGACGGGACAGGGGGCTACATACGCAGTATTTT. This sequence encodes CASGRDRGLHTQYF.

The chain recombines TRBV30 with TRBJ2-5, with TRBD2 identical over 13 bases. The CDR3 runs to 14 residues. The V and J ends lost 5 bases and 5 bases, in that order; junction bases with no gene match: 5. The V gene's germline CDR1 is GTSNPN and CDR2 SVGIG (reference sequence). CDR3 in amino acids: CAWGLAGERETQYF. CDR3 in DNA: TGTGCCTGGGGACTAGCGGGAGAACGGGAGACCCAGTACTTC. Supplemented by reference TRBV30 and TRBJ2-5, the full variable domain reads SQTIHQWPATLVQPVGSPLSLECTVEGTSNPNLYWYRQAAGRGLQLLFYSVGIGQISSEVPQNLSASRPQDRQFILSSKKLLLSDSGFYLCAWGLAGERETQYFGPGTRLLVL.

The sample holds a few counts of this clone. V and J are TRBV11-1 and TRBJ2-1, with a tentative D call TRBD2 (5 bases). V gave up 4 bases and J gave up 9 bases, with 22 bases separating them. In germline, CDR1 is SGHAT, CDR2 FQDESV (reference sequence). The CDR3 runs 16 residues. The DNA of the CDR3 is TGTGCCAGCAGCTCCCGGGGAGACGGATTTTCGGGTGAGCAGTTCTTC. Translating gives CASSSRGDGFSGEQFF.

The CDR3 DNA sequence: TGTGCCACCAGGGACAGGGCCTATGGCTACACCTTC. It yields the protein CATRDRAYGYTF. The chain uses TRBV28 and TRBJ1-2; 9 bases are a match to TRBD1. CDR1 is MDHEN and CDR2 is SYDVKM in the germline V gene. J lost 4 bases, V lost 10 bases, and 4 bases had no gene match. This CDR3 is 12 amino acids long.

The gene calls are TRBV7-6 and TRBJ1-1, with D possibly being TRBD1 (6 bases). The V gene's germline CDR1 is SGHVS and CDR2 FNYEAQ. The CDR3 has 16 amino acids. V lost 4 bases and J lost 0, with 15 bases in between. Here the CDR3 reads CASSSRLQGMNTEAFF. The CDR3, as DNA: TGTGCCAGCAGCTCGCGATTACAGGGCATGAACACTGAAGCTTTCTTT.

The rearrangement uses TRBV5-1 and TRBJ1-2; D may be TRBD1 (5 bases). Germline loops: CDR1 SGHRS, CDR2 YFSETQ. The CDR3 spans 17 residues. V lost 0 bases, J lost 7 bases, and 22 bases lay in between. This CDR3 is CASSLVALPGRAVGYTF. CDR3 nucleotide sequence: TGCGCCAGCAGCTTGGTTGCCCTCCCCGGCAGGGCGGTTGGCTACACCTTC.

The CDR3 DNA reads as TGCAGCTCAAGGACAGTAGGTCCCTACAATGAGCAGTTCTTC. The encoded protein is CSSRTVGPYNEQFF. The chain links TRBV29-1 to TRBJ2-1, with D possibly matching TRBD1 (6 bases). Germline CDR1 SQVTM, CDR2 ANQGSEA. This CDR3 has 14 residues. V lost 8 bases and J lost 2, with 16 bases in between.

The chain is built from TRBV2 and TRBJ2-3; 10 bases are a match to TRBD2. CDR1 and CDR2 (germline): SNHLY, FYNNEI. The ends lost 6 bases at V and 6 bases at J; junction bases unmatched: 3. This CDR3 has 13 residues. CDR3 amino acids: CASRSGRGDTQYF. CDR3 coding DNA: TGTGCCAGCAGAAGCGGGAGGGGGGATACGCAGTATTTT.

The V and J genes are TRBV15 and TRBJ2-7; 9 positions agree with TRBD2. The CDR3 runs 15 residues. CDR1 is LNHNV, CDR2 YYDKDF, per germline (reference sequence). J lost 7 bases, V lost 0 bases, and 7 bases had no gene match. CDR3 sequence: CATSRDLASGNEQYF. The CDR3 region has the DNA TGTGCCACCAGCAGAGATCTGGCTAGCGGGAATGAGCAGTACTTC.

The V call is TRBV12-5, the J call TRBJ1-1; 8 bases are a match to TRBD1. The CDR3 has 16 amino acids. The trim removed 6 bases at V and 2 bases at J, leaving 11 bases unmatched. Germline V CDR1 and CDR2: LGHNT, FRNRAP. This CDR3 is CASGGTGLVGNTEAFF. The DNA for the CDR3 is TGTGCTAGTGGCGGGACAGGCCTCGTGGGTAACACTGAAGCTTTCTTT.

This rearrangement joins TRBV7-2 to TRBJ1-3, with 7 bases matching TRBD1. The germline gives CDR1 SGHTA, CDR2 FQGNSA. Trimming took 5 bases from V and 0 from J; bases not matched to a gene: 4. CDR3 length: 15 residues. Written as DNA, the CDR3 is TGTGCCAGCAGCCAAGGGACAGCCTCTGGAAACACCATATATTTT. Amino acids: CASSQGTASGNTIYF.

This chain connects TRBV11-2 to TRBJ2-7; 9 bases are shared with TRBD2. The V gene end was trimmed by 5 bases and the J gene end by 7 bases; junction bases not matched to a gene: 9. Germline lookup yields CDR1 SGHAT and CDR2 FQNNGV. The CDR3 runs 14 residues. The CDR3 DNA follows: TGTGCCAGCAGCGCGGGGGGGGGCGGCGGGGAGCAGTACTTC. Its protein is CASSAGGGGGEQYF. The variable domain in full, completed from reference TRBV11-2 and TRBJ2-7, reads EAGVAQSPRYKIIEKRQSVAFWCNPISGHATLYWYQQILGQGPKLLIQFQNNGVVDDSQLPKDRFSAERLKGVDSTLKIQPAKLEDSAVYLCASSAGGGGGEQYFGPGTRLTVT.

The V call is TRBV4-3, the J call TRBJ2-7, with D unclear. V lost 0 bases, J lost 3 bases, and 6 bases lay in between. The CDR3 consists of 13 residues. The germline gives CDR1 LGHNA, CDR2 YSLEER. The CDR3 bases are TGCGCCAGCAGCCAAGAAGGCGGCTACGAGCAGTACTTC. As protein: CASSQEGGYEQYF.